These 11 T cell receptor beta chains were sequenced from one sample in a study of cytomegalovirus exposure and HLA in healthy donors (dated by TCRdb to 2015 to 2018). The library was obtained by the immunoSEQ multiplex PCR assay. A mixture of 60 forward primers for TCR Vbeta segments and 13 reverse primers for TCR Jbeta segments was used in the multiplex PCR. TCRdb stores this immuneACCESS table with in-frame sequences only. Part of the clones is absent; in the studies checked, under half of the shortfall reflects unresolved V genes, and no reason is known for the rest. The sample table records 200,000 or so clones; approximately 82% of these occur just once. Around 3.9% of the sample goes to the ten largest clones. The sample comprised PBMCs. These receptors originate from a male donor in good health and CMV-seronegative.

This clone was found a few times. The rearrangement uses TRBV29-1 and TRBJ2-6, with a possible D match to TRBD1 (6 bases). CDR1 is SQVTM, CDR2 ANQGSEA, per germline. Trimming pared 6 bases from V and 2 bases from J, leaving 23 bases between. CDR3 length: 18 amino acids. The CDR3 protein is CSVIQGERLRAGANVLTF. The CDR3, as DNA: TGCAGCGTGATACAGGGAGAACGGCTCAGGGCTGGGGCCAACGTCCTGACTTTC.

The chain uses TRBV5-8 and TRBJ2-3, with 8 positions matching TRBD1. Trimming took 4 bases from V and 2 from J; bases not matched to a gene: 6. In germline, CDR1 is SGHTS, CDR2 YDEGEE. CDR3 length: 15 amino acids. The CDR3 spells CASSGGTGPTDTQYF. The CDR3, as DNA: TGTGCCAGCAGCGGCGGGACAGGTCCCACAGATACGCAGTATTTT. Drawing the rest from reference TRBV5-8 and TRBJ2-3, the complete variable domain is EAGVTQSPTHLIKTRGQQATLRCSPISGHTSVYWYQQALGLGLQFLLWYDEGEERNRGNFPPRFSGRQFPNYSSELNVNALELEDSALYLCASSGGTGPTDTQYFGPGTRLTVL.

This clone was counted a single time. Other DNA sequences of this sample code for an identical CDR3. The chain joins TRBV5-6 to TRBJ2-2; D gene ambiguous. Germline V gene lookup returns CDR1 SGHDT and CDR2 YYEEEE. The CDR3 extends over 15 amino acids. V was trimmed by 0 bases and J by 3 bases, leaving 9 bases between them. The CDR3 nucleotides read TGTGCCAGCAGCTTGGGACAACCTTACACCGGGGAGCTGTTTTTT. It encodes CASSLGQPYTGELFF.

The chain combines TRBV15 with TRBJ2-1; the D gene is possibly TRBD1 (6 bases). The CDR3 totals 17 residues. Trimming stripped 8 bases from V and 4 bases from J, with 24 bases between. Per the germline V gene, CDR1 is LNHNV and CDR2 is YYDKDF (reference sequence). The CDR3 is CATSVLVGGFGYNEQFF. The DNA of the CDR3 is TGTGCCACCTCCGTTTTGGTTGGGGGCTTTGGTTACAATGAGCAGTTCTTC.

The CDR3 DNA follows: TGTGCCAGCAGCGCGGGGGGGCCCGCCACAGATACGCAGTATTTT. Residues: CASSAGGPATDTQYF. V usage is TRBV5-4 and J usage is TRBJ2-3, with 9 bases aligning to TRBD2. This CDR3 is built from 15 residues. J gave up 2 bases and V 4 bases, and 5 bases lay outside the gene matches. The germline gives CDR1 SGHNT, CDR2 YYREEE (reference sequence).

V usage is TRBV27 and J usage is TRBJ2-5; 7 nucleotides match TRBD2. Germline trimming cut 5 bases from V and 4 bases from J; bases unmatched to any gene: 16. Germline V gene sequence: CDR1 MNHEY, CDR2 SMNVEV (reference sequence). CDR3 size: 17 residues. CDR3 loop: CASSQTRWAGEGETQYF. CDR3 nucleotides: TGTGCCAGCAGTCAAACTCGATGGGCCGGGGAGGGAGAGACCCAGTACTTC.

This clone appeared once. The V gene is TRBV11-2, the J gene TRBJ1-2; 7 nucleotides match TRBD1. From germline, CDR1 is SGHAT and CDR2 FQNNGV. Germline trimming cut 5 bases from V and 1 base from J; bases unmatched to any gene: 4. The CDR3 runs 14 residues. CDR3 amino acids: CASSNTGVNYGYTF. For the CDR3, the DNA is TGTGCCAGCAGCAACACAGGGGTTAACTATGGCTACACCTTC.

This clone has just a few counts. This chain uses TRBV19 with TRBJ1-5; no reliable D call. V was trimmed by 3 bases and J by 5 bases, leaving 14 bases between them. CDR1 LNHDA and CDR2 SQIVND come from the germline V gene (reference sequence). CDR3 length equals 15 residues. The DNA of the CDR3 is TGTGCCAGTAGTATCGCCACATCGAGGGATCAGCCCCAGCATTTT. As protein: CASSIATSRDQPQHF.

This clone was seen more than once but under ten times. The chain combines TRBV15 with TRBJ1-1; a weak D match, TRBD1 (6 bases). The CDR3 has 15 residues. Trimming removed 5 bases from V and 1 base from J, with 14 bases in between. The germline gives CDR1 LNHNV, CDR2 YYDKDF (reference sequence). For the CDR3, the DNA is TGTGCCACCAGCGTCAGCAGGGGCACGAACACTGAAGCTTTCTTT. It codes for CATSVSRGTNTEAFF.

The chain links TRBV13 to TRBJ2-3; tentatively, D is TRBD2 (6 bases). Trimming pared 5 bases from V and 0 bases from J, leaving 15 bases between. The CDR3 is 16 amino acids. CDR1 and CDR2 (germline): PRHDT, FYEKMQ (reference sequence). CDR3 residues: CASSAVHGGSTDTQYF. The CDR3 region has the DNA TGTGCCAGCAGCGCCGTCCATGGGGGGAGCACAGATACGCAGTATTTT.

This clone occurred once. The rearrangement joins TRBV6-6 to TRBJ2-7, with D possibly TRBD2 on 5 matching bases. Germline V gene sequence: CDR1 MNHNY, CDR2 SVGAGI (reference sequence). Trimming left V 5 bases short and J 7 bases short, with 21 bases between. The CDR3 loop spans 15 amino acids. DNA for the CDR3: TGTGCCAGCAGTGACCCTCGTCGGGGTGGGATTGAGCAGTACTTC. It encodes CASSDPRRGGIEQYF.